This T cell receptor (beta chain) was captured in a study of Graves' ophthalmopathy and Graves' hyperthyroidism. Points from the study as a whole: Among thyroid clonotypes expanded above 0.001 frequency, most also appeared in blood. Ophthalmopathy progression cases were predicted by the model with approximately 71% sensitivity and 72.22% specificity.

A note on this clonotype: Its antigen is as yet unknown. A much more abundant neighbour one base away suggests this may be a read error.

Amplified TCR beta CDR3 regions were obtained using RNA transcripts as template. Scientists carried out first-round RT-PCR using HTBI primers and then a second-round multiplex PCR. TCRdb reprocessed the multiplex PCR reads with MiXCR, giving one entry per CDR3 protein. The table includes around 520,000 distinct CDR3 sequences, under 45% detected once. Serum thyroxine and TRAb, along with clinical symptoms, thyroid ultrasound and orbital computed tomography, were what diagnosis relied on. This CDR3 has 17 residues. Germline-derived CDR1 and CDR2 are KGHDR and SFDVKD. Trimming left V 2 bases short and J 4 bases short, with 16 bases between.

The chain recombines TRBV24-1 with TRBJ2-2, with D possibly called TRBD1 or TRBD2 (5 bases each). The TCR was taken from an adult man with Graves' hyperthyroidism. Sequences were obtained from peripheral blood or thyroid tissue (not recorded which). CDR3 loop: CATSDSPGTRITGELFF. The CDR3 DNA sequence: TGTGCCACCAGTGATTCACCCGGGACCAGAATCACCGGGGAGCTGTTTTTT.